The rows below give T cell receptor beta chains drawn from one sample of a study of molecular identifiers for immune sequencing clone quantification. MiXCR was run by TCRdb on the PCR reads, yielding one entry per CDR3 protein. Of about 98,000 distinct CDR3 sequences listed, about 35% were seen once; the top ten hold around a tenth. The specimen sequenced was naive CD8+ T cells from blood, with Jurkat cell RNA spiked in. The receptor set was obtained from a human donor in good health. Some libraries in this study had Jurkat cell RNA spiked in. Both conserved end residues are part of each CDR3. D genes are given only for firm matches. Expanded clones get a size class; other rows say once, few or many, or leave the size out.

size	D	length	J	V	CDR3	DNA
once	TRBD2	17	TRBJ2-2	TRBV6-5	CAINCGGLAGLVGELFF	TGTGCCATCAATTGTGGGGGACTAGCGGGATTGGTCGGGGAGCTGTTTTTT
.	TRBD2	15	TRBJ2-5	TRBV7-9	CASSLWMTSQETQNF	TGTGCCAGCAGCTTGTGGATGACTAGCCAGGAGACCCAGAACTTC
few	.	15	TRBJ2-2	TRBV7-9	CASSPQGTNTGELFF	TGTGCCAGCAGCCCGCAGGGGACTAACACCGGGGAGCTGTTTTTT
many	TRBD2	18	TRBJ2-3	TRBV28	CASKVYRGAGGPEDTQYF	TGTGCCAGCAAAGTCTACCGTGGAGCGGGAGGGCCAGAAGATACGCAGTATTTT
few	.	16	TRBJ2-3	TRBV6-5	CASSYFAGTVTDTQYF	TGTGCCAGCAGTTACTTCGCGGGGACAGTTACAGATACGCAGTATTTT
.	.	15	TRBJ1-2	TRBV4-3	CASSQGEGPSYGYTF	TGCGCCAGCAGCCAAGGGGAAGGCCCGAGCTATGGCTACACCTTC
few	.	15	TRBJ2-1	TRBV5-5	CASSLAGRSYNEQFF	TGTGCCAGCAGCTTGGCGGGACGCTCCTACAATGAGCAGTTCTTC
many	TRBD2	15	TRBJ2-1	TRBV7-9	CASSSTGTNPYEQFF	TGTGCCAGCAGCTCCACCGGGACTAACCCCTATGAGCAGTTCTTC
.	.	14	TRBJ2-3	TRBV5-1	CASMQGSSTDTQYF	TGCGCCAGCATGCAGGGCAGTAGCACAGATACGCAGTATTTT
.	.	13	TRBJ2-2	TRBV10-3	CAIPQWNTGELFF	TGTGCCATCCCACAATGGAACACCGGGGAGCTGTTTTTT
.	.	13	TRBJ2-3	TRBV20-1	CSSLSANTDTQYF	TGCAGTAGCCTTAGCGCGAACACAGATACGCAGTATTTT